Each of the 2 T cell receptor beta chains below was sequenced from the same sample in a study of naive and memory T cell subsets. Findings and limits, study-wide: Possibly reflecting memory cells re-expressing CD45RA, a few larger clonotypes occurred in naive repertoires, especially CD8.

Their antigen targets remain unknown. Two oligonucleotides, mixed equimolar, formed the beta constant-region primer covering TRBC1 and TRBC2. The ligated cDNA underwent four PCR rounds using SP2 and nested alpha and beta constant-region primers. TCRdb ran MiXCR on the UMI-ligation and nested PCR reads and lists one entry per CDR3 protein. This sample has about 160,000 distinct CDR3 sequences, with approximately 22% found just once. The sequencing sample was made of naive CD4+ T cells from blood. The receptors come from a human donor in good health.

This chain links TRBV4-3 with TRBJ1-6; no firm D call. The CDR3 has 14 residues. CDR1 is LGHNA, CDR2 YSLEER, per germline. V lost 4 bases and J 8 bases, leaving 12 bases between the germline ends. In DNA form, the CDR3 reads TGCGCCAGCAGCCTAAAGCTCGGGGATTCACCCCTCCACTTT. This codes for CASSLKLGDSPLHF.

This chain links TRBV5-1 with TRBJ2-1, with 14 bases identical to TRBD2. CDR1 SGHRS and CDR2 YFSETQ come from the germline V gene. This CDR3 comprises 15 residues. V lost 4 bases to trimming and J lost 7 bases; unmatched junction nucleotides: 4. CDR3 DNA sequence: TGCGCCAGCAGCACAGGACTAGCGGGAGGTAATGAGCAGTTCTTC. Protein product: CASSTGLAGGNEQFF.